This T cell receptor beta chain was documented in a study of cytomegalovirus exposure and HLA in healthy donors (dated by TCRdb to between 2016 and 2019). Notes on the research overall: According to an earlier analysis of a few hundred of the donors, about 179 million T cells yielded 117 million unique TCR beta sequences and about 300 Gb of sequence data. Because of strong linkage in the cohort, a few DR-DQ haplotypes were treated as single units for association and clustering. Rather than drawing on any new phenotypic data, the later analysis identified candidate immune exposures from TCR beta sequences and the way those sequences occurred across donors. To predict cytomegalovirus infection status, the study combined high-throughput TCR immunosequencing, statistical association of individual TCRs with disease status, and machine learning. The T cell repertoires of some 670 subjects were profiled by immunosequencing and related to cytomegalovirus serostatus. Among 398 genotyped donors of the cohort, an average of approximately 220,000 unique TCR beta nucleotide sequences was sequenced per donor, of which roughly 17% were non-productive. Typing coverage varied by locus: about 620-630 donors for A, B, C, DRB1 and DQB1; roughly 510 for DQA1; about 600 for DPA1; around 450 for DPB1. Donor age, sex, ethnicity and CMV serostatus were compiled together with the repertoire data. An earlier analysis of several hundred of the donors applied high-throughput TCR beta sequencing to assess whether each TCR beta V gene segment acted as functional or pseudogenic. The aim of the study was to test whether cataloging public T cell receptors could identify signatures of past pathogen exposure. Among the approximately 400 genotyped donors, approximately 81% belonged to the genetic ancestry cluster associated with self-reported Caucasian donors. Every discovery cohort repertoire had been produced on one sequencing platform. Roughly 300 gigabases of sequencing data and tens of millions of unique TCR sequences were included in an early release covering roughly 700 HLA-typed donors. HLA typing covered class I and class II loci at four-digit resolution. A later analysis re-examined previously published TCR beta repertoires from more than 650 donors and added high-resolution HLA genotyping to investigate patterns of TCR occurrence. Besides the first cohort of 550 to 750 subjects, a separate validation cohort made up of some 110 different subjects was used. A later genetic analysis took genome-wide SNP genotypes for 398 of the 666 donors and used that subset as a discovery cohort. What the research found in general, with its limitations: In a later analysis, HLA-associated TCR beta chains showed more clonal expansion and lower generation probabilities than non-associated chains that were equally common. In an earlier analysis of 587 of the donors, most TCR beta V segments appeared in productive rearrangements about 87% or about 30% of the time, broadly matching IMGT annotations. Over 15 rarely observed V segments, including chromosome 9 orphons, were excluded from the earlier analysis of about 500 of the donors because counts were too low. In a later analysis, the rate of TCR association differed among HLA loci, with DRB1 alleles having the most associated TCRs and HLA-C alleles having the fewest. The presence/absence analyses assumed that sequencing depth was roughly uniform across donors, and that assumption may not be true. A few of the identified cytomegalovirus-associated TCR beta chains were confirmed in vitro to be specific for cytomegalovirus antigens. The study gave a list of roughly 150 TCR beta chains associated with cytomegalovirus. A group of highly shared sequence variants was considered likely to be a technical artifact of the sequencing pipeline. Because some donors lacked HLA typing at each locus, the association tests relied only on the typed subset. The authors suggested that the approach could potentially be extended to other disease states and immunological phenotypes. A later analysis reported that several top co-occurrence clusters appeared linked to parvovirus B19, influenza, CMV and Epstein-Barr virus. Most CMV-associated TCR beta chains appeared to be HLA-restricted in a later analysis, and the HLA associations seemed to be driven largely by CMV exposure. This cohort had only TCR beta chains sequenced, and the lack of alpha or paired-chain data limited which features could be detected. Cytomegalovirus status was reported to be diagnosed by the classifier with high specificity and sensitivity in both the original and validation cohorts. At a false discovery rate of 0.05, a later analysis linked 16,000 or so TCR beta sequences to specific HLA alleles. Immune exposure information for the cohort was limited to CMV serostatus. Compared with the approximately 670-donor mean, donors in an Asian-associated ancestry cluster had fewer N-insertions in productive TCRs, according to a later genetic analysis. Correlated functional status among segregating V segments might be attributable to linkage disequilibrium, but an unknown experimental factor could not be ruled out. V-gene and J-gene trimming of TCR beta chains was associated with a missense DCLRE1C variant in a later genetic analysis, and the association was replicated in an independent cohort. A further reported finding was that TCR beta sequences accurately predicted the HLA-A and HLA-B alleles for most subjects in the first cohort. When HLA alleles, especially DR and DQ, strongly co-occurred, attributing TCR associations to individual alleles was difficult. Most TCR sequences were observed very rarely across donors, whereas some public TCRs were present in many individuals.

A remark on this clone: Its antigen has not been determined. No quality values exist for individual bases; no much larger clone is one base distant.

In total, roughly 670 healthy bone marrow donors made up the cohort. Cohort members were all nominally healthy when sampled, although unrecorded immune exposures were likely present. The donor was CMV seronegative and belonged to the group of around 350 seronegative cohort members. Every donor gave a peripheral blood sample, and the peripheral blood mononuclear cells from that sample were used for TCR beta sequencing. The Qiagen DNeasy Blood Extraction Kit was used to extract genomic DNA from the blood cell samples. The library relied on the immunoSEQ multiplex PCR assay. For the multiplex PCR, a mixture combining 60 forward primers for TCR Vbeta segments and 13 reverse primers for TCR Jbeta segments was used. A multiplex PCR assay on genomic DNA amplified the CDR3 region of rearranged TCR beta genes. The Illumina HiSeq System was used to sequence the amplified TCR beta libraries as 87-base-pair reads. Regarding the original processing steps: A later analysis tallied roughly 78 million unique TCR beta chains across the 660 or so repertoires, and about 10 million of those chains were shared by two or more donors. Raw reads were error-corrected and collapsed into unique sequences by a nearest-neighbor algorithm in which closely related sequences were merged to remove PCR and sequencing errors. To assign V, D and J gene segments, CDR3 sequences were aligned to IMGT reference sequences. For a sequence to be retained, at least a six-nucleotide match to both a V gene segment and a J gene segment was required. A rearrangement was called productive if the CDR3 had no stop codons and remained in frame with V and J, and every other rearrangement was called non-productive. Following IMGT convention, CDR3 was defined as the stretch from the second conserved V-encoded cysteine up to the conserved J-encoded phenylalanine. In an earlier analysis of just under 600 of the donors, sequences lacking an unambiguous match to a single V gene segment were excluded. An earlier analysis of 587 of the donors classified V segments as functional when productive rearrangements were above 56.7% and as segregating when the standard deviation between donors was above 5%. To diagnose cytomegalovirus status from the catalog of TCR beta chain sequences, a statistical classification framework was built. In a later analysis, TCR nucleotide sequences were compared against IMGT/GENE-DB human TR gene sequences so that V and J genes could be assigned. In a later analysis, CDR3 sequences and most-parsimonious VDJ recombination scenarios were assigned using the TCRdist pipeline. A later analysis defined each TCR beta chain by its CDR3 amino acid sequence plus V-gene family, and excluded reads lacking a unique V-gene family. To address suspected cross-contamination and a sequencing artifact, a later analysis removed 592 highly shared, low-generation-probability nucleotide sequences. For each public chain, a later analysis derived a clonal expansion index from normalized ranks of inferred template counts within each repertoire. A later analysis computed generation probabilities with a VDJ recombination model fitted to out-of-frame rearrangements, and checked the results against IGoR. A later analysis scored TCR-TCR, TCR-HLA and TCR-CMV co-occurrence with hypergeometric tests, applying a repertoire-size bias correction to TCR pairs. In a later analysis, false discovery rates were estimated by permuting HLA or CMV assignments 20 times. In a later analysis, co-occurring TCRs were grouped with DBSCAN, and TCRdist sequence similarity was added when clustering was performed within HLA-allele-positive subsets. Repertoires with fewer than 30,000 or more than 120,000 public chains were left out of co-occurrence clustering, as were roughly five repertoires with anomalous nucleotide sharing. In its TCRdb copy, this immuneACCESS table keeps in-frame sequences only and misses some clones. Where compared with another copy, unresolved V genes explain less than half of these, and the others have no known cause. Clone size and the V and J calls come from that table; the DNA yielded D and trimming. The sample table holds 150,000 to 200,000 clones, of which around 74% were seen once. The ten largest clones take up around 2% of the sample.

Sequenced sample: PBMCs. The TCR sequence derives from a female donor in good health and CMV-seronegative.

The DNA sequence is given as TGTGCCAGCAGCTCGGACAGGGGACCCTTCTACGAGCAGTACTTC. Translation gives CASSSDRGPFYEQYF. The sequence is built from TRBV7-9 and TRBJ2-7; 9 middle bases align to TRBD1. The germline V gene (reference sequence) sets CDR1 to SEHNR and CDR2 to FQNEAQ. Including the terminal cysteine and phenylalanine, the CDR3 comprises 15 residues. Just the 45-base CDR3 DNA is kept, in frame starting at base 1. Trimming removed 4 bases from V and 3 bases from J; the gene matches leave 7 bases unexplained.